This entry concerns a single T cell receptor beta chain. This clonotype is identified as medium-sized (0.01 to 0.1%). Its antigen has not been determined. Base qualities are not recorded, but no much larger clone differs from it by a single base. The CDR1 and CDR2 encoded by the germline V gene (reference sequence) are MNHEY and SMNVEV. The cysteine opens and the phenylalanine closes a CDR3 of 16 amino acids. Of the read, only the CDR3 DNA is kept; its 48 bases are in frame from base 1. V is pruned by 0 bases and J by 5 bases, leaving 6 bases of the junction without a gene match. The iRepertoire nested amplicon-rescue multiplex PCR (arm-PCR) platform was used to amplify TCR alpha and beta CDR3 regions from RNA. The input for one-step reverse transcription and amplification was roughly 95-450 ng of either tissue mRNA or PBMC total RNA. Following bead purification, Illumina adapters were added by a secondary multiplex PCR, and the libraries were gel-purified between 200 and 400 bp. The libraries contained internal 6-nucleotide barcodes that were used for demultiplexing. Sequencing of the libraries was done on an Illumina MiSeq using 2x220 or 2x250 nucleotide paired-end reads. Per the original workflow: Paired reads were merged using FLASH 1.2.11 and were aligned to the GRCh37 human genome using BWA-MEM, after which TRA and TRB reads were extracted. V and J assignment used an IMGT-derived reference of cassette sequences and CDR3 motifs that included pseudogenes. Three-frame translation of reads was performed, and productive CDR3s were defined as those with a C...FGXG motif and no stop codons. Clonotypes were defined as unique combinations of V-J cassette pair and CDR3 amino acid sequence. Hamming distance filtering was applied to reads, with thresholds set by the sequence error rate of each sample in mapped regions. The public reads were reanalyzed by TCRdb: fastp trimming at Q25, MiXCR alignment, in-frame beta chains only. Identical CDR3 proteins give one entry, which carries the most common genes and DNA. TCRdb's processing, not the authors' own work, is the source of the V and J calls. In this sample the table shows fewer than 3,500 distinct CDR3 sequences, around 15% of which occur a single time. 45% to 50% of the sample is held by the ten biggest clonotypes.

This entry is derived from a study of glioma-infiltrating T cells (TCRdb year 2016). In the study overall: Sequencing of TCR alpha- and beta-chain repertoires was performed on glioma tissue, on non-neoplastic brain tissue, and on matched peripheral blood mononuclear cells. To measure divergence between tissue and blood T-cell populations, each tissue-infiltrating repertoire was compared with the peripheral blood repertoire of the same patient. Three low-grade glioma patients, roughly eight primary glioblastoma patients, and three non-glioma patients who contributed non-neoplastic brain tissue made up the paired cohort. Summary of the overall study and its limitations: Small numbers underpinned the group comparisons: about eight glioblastoma patients, three low-grade glioma patients and three non-neoplastic patients. Very few CDR3 sequences were found to be shared between tissue and blood, and this scarcity was attributed to high CDR3 diversity and limited sampling. VJ-independent divergence between tissue and blood was lower than expected in non-neoplastic patients but higher than expected in all gliomas, particularly low-grade gliomas.

Sample: glioma tissue, nonneoplastic brain tissue, or PBMCs (not recorded which). This sequence was found in a human donor with low-grade glioma or glioblastoma, undergoing nonglioma brain surgery, or in good health (not recorded which). The chain joins TRBV27 to TRBJ2-2; 7 central bases correspond to TRBD1. Read as DNA, the sequence is TGTGCCAGCAGTTTATCGAGACAGGGTAGAACCGGGGAGCTGTTTTTT. Its protein product is CASSLSRQGRTGELFF.